This T cell receptor beta chain was profiled in a study of blood T cell repertoires in COVID-19. Turning to the study itself: The study drew acute and convalescent COVID-19 samples from the United States, Italy and Spain. From T cells, B-cell-depleted T cells, or PBMCs came the material, which was cDNA or gDNA.

Trimming at V came to 9 bases and at J to 1 base, leaving 6 bases not matched to a gene. CDR1 SNHLY and CDR2 FYNNEI come from the germline V gene. The CDR3 is made up of 14 amino acids. In the original workflow: Amplifying reference gene primers gave estimates of nucleated cell counts. This table comes from immunoSEQ multiplex PCR, and its TCRdb copy is limited to in-frame clones, with some not included. That table is the source of V, J and clone size, and D and trimming were worked out from the DNA. The sample shows roughly 160,000 clones, around 88% of them seen only once. This clone was counted between two and nine times.

The chain carries TRBV2 and TRBJ1-5, with 7 bases lining up with TRBD1. The receptor was isolated from a woman aged 70-85 years who had recovered from COVID-19. The sample consisted of peripheral blood. CDR3: CASAPGQSNQPQHF. The CDR3 nucleotides read TGTGCCAGTGCCCCGGGACAGAGCAATCAGCCCCAGCATTTT.